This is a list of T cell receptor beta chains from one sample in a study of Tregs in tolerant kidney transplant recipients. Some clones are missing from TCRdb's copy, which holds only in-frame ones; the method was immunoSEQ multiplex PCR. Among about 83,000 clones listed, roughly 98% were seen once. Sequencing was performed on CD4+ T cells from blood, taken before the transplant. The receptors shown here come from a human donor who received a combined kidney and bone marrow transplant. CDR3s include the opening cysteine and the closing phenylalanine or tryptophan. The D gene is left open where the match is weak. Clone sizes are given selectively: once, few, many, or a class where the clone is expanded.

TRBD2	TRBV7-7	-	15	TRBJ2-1	TGTGCCAGCAGCCGGGGACTAGCGGGGGCTCGCGAGCAGTTCTTC	CASSRGLAGAREQFF
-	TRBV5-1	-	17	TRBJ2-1	TGCGCCAGCAGCTTTCCCCCCCTAGGGAGCTCCTACAATGAGCAGTTCTTC	CASSFPPLGSSYNEQFF
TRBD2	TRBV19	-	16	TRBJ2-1	TGTGCCAGTACCCAAAAGGGAGCGGGGGAAATGGATGAGCAGTTCTTC	CASTQKGAGEMDEQFF
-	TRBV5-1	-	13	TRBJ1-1	TGCGCCAGCAGCACTGGATCTACAGGGCGAGCTTTCTTT	CASSTGSTGRAFF
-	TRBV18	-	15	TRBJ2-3	TGTGCCAGCTCACCGGGGGGTTTGAGCACAGATACGCAGTATTTT	CASSPGGLSTDTQYF
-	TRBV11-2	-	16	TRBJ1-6	TGTGCCAGCAGCTCTACAATCACAGGGAGTGGATCACCCCTCCACTTT	CASSSTITGSGSPLHF
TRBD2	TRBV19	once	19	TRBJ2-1	TGTGCCAGTAGTATTCGGGGGACTAGCGGGAGAACGGCCTACAATGAGCAGTTCTTC	CASSIRGTSGRTAYNEQFF
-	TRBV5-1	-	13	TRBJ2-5	TGCGCCAGCAGCTTGGGGGTAGCGGAGACCCAGTACTTC	CASSLGVAETQYF
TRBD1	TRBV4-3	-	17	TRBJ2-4	TGCGCCAGCAGCCAAGGGGACAGGGGGCTAGCCAAAAACATTCAGTACTTC	CASSQGDRGLAKNIQYF
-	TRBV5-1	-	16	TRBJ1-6	TGCGCCAGCAGCTTGGCTACGTCGTCCTATAATTCACCCCTCCACTTT	CASSLATSSYNSPLHF
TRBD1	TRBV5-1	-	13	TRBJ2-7	TGCGCCAGCAGCTTGGGGGGACAGGACGAGCAGTACTTC	CASSLGGQDEQYF
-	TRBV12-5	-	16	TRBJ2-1	TGTGCTAGTGGTTTGGTAGTAGGGAGCTCCTACAATGAGCAGTTCTTC	CASGLVVGSSYNEQFF
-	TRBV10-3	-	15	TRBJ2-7	TGTGCCATCAGTCCTCTCGGGAAGGTAGGGCACGAGCAGTACTTC	CAISPLGKVGHEQYF
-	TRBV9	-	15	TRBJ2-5	TGTGCCAGCAGCGTAGAGAATAGCGGTCGAGAGACCCAGTACTTC	CASSVENSGRETQYF
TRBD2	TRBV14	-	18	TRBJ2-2	TGTGCCAGCAGCCTAGTCAATAGCGGGGCAGCGAACACCGGGGAGCTGTTTTTT	CASSLVNSGAANTGELFF
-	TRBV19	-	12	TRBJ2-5	TGTGCCAGTAGTCCAGGGGAAGAGACCCAGTACTTC	CASSPGEETQYF
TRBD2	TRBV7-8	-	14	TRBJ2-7	TGTGCCAGCAGCTTCCGGGACTATCCCTACGAGCAGTACTTC	CASSFRDYPYEQYF
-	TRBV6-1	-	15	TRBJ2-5	TGTGCCAGCAGTGAAGCGCAAGGAGCTAGGGAGACCCAGTACTTC	CASSEAQGARETQYF
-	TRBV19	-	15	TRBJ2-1	TGTGCCAGTAGCCCGATGAGGACAAGCGGGAATGAGCAGTTCTTC	CASSPMRTSGNEQFF
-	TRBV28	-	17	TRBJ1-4	TGTGCCAGCAGTTTGTTGTTCAGGGGCGCAACTAATGAAAAACTGTTTTTT	CASSLLFRGATNEKLFF
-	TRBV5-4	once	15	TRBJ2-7	TGTGCCAGCAGCTTGGTGGCGGGAAACCCCGGCGAGCAGTACTTC	CASSLVAGNPGEQYF
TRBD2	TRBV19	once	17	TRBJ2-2	TGTGCCAGTAGTATTCAAGCGGGAGGGTGGAACACCGGGGAGCTGTTTTTT	CASSIQAGGWNTGELFF
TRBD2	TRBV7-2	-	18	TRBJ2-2	TGTGCCAGCAGCTTTAAGACTAGCGGGAGGGTAAACACCGGGGAGCTGTTTTTT	CASSFKTSGRVNTGELFF
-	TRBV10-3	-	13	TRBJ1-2	TGTGCCATCAGTGAGGACAGCCTATATGGCTACACCTTC	CAISEDSLYGYTF
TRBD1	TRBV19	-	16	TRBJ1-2	TGTGCCAGTACCCCCTCCTGGGACAGGGGAATACATGGCTACACCTTC	CASTPSWDRGIHGYTF
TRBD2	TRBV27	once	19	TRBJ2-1	TGTGCCAGCAGTTTAATTTTGCGGCCGGGACTAGGCTCCTACAATGAGCAGTTCTTC	CASSLILRPGLGSYNEQFF
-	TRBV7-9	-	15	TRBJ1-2	TGTGCCAGCAGCTCCCCGACAGGAGCGGACTATGGCTACACCTTC	CASSSPTGADYGYTF
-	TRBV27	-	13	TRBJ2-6	TGTGCCAGCAGTTCGGTGGGGGCCAACGTCCTGACTTTC	CASSSVGANVLTF
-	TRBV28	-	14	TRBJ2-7	TGTGCCAGCAGTTTTGAACAGAGAACCTACGAGCAGTACTTC	CASSFEQRTYEQYF
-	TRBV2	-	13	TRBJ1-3	TGTGCCAGCAGTGAAGCTGGGGGGGTTACCATATATTTT	CASSEAGGVTIYF
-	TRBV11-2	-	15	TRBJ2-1	TGTGCCAGCAGCTTAGGGGCGAGCTCCTACAATGAGCAGTTCTTC	CASSLGASSYNEQFF
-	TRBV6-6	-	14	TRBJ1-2	TGTGCCAGCAGTTACCATCAGGGGTCCTATGGCTACACCTTC	CASSYHQGSYGYTF
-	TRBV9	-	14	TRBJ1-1	TGTGCCAGCAGCGTAGGGGCGTCGATCACTGAAGCTTTCTTT	CASSVGASITEAFF
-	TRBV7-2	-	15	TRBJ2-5	TGTGCCAGCAGCTTAGAGGGGCGGGGATTGGAGACCCAGTACTTC	CASSLEGRGLETQYF
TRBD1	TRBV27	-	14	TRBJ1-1	TGTGCCAGCAGTTTCGGACAGGGGGGGACTGAAGCTTTCTTT	CASSFGQGGTEAFF
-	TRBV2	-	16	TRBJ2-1	TGTGCCAGCTACCCCCCTGGCGGAAGCTCCTACAATGAGCAGTTCTTC	CASYPPGGSSYNEQFF
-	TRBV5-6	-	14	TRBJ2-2	TGTGCCAGCAGACCGACAGGGAACACCGGGGAGCTGTTTTTT	CASRPTGNTGELFF
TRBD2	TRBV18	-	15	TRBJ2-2	TGTGCCAGCTCAAGACTAGCGGGCGGAGGCGGGGAGCTGTTTTTT	CASSRLAGGGGELFF
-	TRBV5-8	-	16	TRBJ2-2	TGTGCCAGCAGCTTGTTCGCGGCCGTGAACACCGGGGAGCTGTTTTTT	CASSLFAAVNTGELFF
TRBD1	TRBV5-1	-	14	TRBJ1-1	TGCGCCAGCAGCTTGGGGGACAGGACCACTGAAGCTTTCTTT	CASSLGDRTTEAFF
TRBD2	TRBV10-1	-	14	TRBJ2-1	TGCGCCAGCAAACGACTAGCGTCGGGCAATGAGCAGTTCTTC	CASKRLASGNEQFF
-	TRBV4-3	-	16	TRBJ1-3	TGCGCCAGCAGCCAAGATGCAGGGGCGGGCGGAAACACCATATATTTT	CASSQDAGAGGNTIYF